This T cell receptor beta chain was recovered during a study of blood T cell repertoires in COVID-19. The wider study: The origin of the acute and convalescent COVID-19 samples was the United States, Italy and Spain. T cells, B-cell-depleted T cells, or PBMCs provided the cDNA or gDNA that served as material.

Authors' methods: Reference gene primer amplification gave nucleated cell count estimates. Sequencing was performed with immunoSEQ multiplex PCR; in TCRdb, only in-frame clones are kept and a portion is missing. Clone size and V and J calls were adopted from that table, with D and trimming inferred from the DNA. Among fewer than 200,000 clones listed, roughly four fifths were seen once. The study drew participants aged about 18 to 89 years from about two dozen US areas. CDR3 length: 14 residues. The germline V gene has CDR1 MNHEY and CDR2 SVGAGI. Trimming took 7 bases from V and 9 from J, leaving 21 bases between them. This clone showed up just a few times.

This clonotype was obtained from a man aged 50 or older who had recovered from COVID-19. This rearrangement joins TRBV6-5 to TRBJ1-2, with D perhaps TRBD1 (6 bases). Sequencing input: PBMCs or T cells enriched from blood (not recorded which). The CDR3 DNA reads as TGTGCCAGCACCAGGACAGCCGGCCGAATCAGCTACACCTTC. Its translation is CASTRTAGRISYTF.